This TCR beta chain came from a study of breast tumors, draining lymph nodes, adjacent tissues. This clonotype occurred many times. Its antigen remains unknown. Findings and limits, study-wide: Tumor repertoires ranked between lymph nodes and nontumor tissue in diversity, with V and J gene preferences. Data fit most tumor T cells coming from lymph node, expanding in tumor. Luminal-like breast cancer showed significantly higher tumor–nontumor repertoire similarity than basal-like.

Axillary draining lymph nodes of breast cancer patients supplied the node samples. TCRdb processed the multiplex PCR reads anew with MiXCR; each CDR3 protein has one entry. The data contain 90,000 to 120,000 distinct CDR3 sequences, approximately 21% of them singletons. This CDR3 has 15 amino acids. Germline CDR1 MNHEY, CDR2 SVGEGT. Trimming took 8 bases from V and 3 from J, leaving 16 bases between them. Sequencing input: axillary lymph node tissue. The sequence derives from a female donor with breast cancer. Some clones in this sample may be carry-over from other donors' samples. The chain combines TRBV6-2 or TRBV6-3 with TRBJ2-2; either TRBD1 or TRBD2 may supply D (5 bases each). CDR3 loop: CASSEGSLYTGELFF. CDR3 sequence (DNA): TGTGCCAGCTCCGAGGGGAGTTTGTACACCGGGGAGCTGTTTTTT.